This is a list of T cell receptor beta chains from one sample in a study of blood T cells in healthy people across ages. One entry per CDR3 protein results from TCRdb running MiXCR on the 5' RACE reads. This sample has approximately 600,000 distinct CDR3 sequences, with 58% found just once. What was sequenced was blood. These receptors all come from a man aged 55 to 70 in good health. CDR3s include the opening cysteine and the closing phenylalanine or tryptophan. D genes are given only for firm matches. The size of a clone is reported for some rows only, either as once, few or many, or as a class for expanded clones.

TRBJ2-3	TRBV10-2	.	TRBD2	CASSEFSGGLRGDTQYF	TGCGCCAGCAGTGAGTTTAGCGGGGGGTTACGAGGAGATACGCAGTATTTT
TRBJ2-3	TRBV11-2	.	TRBD2	CASSLGLAGGQDTQYF	TGTGCCAGCAGCTTAGGACTAGCGGGGGGGCAGGATACGCAGTATTTT
TRBJ1-6	TRBV20-1	few	.	CSASPRSSYNSPLHF	TGCAGTGCTTCACCCCGGAGCTCCTATAATTCACCCCTCCACTTT
TRBJ2-5	TRBV5-1	.	.	CASSLGNNREQETQYF	TGCGCCAGCAGCTTGGGTAACAACAGGGAGCAAGAGACCCAGTACTTC
TRBJ2-3	TRBV3-1	.	TRBD2	CASSQERASGGDTQYF	TGTGCCAGCAGCCAAGAGAGGGCTAGCGGGGGGGATACGCAGTATTTT
TRBJ1-6	TRBV6-5	.	TRBD1	CASSYGEGASLNSPLHF	TGTGCCAGCAGTTACGGGGAGGGGGCTTCTCTAAATTCACCCCTCCACTTT
TRBJ2-4	TRBV5-4	.	TRBD1	CASSSYSGTGPRVMQYF	TGTGCCAGCAGTTCCTACTCCGGGACAGGTCCACGGGTGATGCAGTACTTC
TRBJ2-3	TRBV15	.	.	CATSRDISEWDTQYF	TGTGCCACCAGCAGAGATATTTCCGAATGGGATACGCAGTATTTT
TRBJ2-3	TRBV29-1	.	.	CSVEGKRDSRTGTQYF	TGCAGCGTTGAGGGGAAGCGGGACTCCCGGACAGGTACGCAGTATTTT
TRBJ1-1	TRBV15	few	.	CATSSKGLRAEAFF	TGTGCCACCAGCAGTAAGGGACTCCGGGCTGAAGCTTTCTTT
TRBJ2-7	TRBV6-2/TRBV6-3	.	TRBD2	CASLSGSPGNEQYF	TGTGCCAGCCTTAGCGGGTCACCTGGGAATGAGCAGTACTTC
TRBJ2-3	TRBV5-1	many	TRBD2	CASSLAGTDTQYF	TGTGCCAGCAGCTTAGCGGGGACAGATACGCAGTATTTT
TRBJ2-7	TRBV7-2	many	.	CASSLAGGVGYEQYF	TGTGCCAGCAGCTTAGCGGGCGGGGTTGGGTACGAGCAGTACTTC
TRBJ1-2	TRBV5-5	.	TRBD1	CASSLATGATFYGYTF	TGTGCCAGCAGCTTGGCCACAGGGGCGACCTTCTATGGCTACACCTTC
TRBJ2-7	TRBV5-1	.	.	CASSQNPGFGYEQYF	TGCGCCAGCAGCCAAAACCCAGGGTTCGGCTACGAGCAGTACTTC
TRBJ2-5	TRBV5-1	once	TRBD1	CASSLRDRDVETQYF	TGCGCCAGCAGCTTGAGGGACAGGGATGTCGAGACCCAGTACTTC
TRBJ1-2	TRBV2	few	.	CVSSRDAQPYGYTF	TGTGTCAGCAGTCGGGATGCCCAGCCTTATGGCTACACCTTC
TRBJ2-3	TRBV25-1	few	.	CASSSGTALLGTQYF	TGTGCCAGCAGCTCCGGGACGGCCCTCCTTGGTACGCAGTATTTT
TRBJ2-1	TRBV5-1	.	TRBD1	CASTSGGAGYNEQFF	TGCGCCAGCACCTCAGGGGGCGCGGGGTACAATGAGCAGTTCTTC
TRBJ2-7	TRBV4-1	.	TRBD2	CASSQVAGQRYEQYF	TGCGCCAGCAGCCAAGTAGCGGGGCAGAGATACGAGCAGTACTTC
TRBJ2-5	TRBV20-1	once	.	CSGRGVRETQYF	TGCAGTGGTCGCGGGGTTCGGGAGACCCAGTACTTC
TRBJ2-7	TRBV6-5	.	TRBD1	CASRKQGASSYEQYF	TGTGCCAGCAGGAAACAGGGGGCTAGCTCCTACGAGCAGTACTTC
TRBJ2-7	TRBV10-3	.	.	CAISGGGTLYEQYF	TGTGCCATCAGTGGTGGGGGGACACTCTACGAGCAGTACTTC
TRBJ2-1	TRBV12-3/TRBV12-4	few	.	CASRPGVINEQFF	TGTGCCAGCAGACCTGGGGTGATCAATGAGCAGTTCTTC
TRBJ2-1	TRBV24-1	few	.	CATSDWDSGPSNEQFF	TGTGCCACCAGTGATTGGGATAGTGGCCCCTCGAATGAGCAGTTCTTC
TRBJ2-7	TRBV7-2	.	TRBD1	CASSLPGQVPYEQYF	TGTGCCAGCAGCTTACCGGGACAGGTCCCCTACGAGCAGTACTTC
TRBJ2-4	TRBV18	once	.	CASSQSTSARNIQYF	TGTGCCAGCTCCCAATCCACAAGCGCGAGAAACATTCAGTACTTC
TRBJ2-1	TRBV5-1	.	.	CASSAVGGSYNEQFF	TGCGCCAGCAGCGCCGTGGGGGGCTCCTACAATGAGCAGTTCTTC
TRBJ1-2	TRBV18	.	.	CASSPTGGREVYGYTF	TGTGCCAGCTCACCAACCGGAGGCAGGGAGGTCTATGGCTACACCTTC
TRBJ2-3	TRBV2	.	.	CASTSFSPSTGTQYF	TGTGCCAGCACCAGCTTCAGCCCTAGCACAGGTACGCAGTATTTT
TRBJ1-2	TRBV12-3/TRBV12-4	.	TRBD1	CASSLLTGGGSVTF	TGTGCCAGCAGTTTATTGACAGGGGGCGGTTCGGTCACCTTC